The clone carrying this TCR beta chain turned up a few times. Antigen unknown. The junction shows a germline mismatch at one end, possibly a read error. Donors sampled were nominally healthy, though unrecorded immune exposures were likely. This record belongs to a study of cytomegalovirus exposure and HLA in healthy donors. The CDR3 totals 12 residues. CDR1 is MNHEY, CDR2 SMNVEV, per germline (reference sequence). Both 60 Vbeta primers and 13 Jbeta primers went into the PCR. Sequenced by immunoSEQ multiplex PCR; TCRdb stores in-frame clones only, minus some. The profile shows about 110,000 clones, roughly 80% of them singletons. Findings of the study overall: A highly shared variant cluster was judged a likely technical artifact.

The chain is built from TRBV27 and TRBJ1-5; D gene ambiguous. Sequencing was done on a sample of PBMCs. This receptor was identified in a man between 60 and 75 years old in good health and CMV-seronegative. DNA for the CDR3: TGTGCCAGGAGGGCAGAGCAATCAGCCCCAGCATTT. This codes for CARRAEQSAPAF.